This T cell receptor (beta chain) was documented in a study of blood T cell repertoires in COVID-19. Participants, about 18 to 100 years old, spanned under 25 US areas. Unmatched junction bases numbered 8, after V lost 4 bases and J lost 3 bases. Per germline, CDR1 MGHRA and CDR2 YSYEKL. The length of the CDR3 is 15 residues. Libraries were prepared by immunoSEQ multiplex PCR; TCRdb keeps only in-frame clonotypes and omits some of them. The data show fewer than 250,000 clones, just under 90% seen once. The specimen was PBMCs or T cells enriched from blood (not recorded which). The sequence came from a man in his fifties who had been exposed to COVID-19. This chain links TRBV4-1 with TRBJ1-1; 7 nucleotides agree with TRBD1. The CDR3 region has the DNA TGCGCCAGCAGCCTTCAGGGACAGCCTTACACTGAAGCTTTCTTT. Its translation is CASSLQGQPYTEAFF.